This passage covers 18 T cell receptor beta chains from one sample sequenced in a study of Ad26.COV2.S vaccination and SARS-CoV-2 variants. Assay: immunoSEQ multiplex PCR; the TCRdb copy retains only in-frame clones and omits some. The sample records roughly 300,000 clones, about nine tenths being singletons. Treatment indicated: approximately 18 received Ad26.COV2.S at low or high dose, single or two shots; about 5 received placebo; per-sample allocation not given. Collection of samples fell on day 63 after the first vaccine or placebo injection. The sample consisted of peripheral blood, taken in a trial of Ad26.COV2.S vaccine versus placebo. All receptors come from a person between 18 and 60 years old who received the Ad26.COV2.S COVID-19 vaccine or a placebo.

The chain joins TRBV19 to TRBJ1-5, with 7 bases identical to TRBD1. The CDR3 is made up of 17 amino acids. V shed 2 bases, J shed 2 bases, and the junction held 9 bases outside the gene matches. Germline V gives CDR1 LNHDA, CDR2 SQIVND (reference sequence). This CDR3 reads CASSIIRGLRGNQPQHF. CDR3 nucleotides: TGTGCCAGTAGTATAATCAGGGGGTTAAGGGGCAATCAGCCCCAGCATTTT.

This sequence joins TRBV19 and TRBJ1-2, with 9 bases aligning to TRBD1. The ends lost 6 bases at V and 8 bases at J; junction bases unmatched: 7. The CDR3 loop spans 13 amino acids. Looked up from germline, CDR1 is LNHDA and CDR2 is SQIVND (reference sequence). The CDR3 DNA reads as TGTGCCAGTAGACAACAGGGGGCGCGGGGCTACACCTTC. Protein: CASRQQGARGYTF.

The chain carries TRBV14 and TRBJ2-2; D remains unclear. The germline CDR1 and CDR2 sequences are SGHDN and FVKESK. The CDR3 contains 15 residues. V lost 1 base and J lost 3, with 9 bases in between. The CDR3 DNA reads as TGTGCCAGCAGCCAAGTCCGAGGTTACACCGGGGAGCTGTTTTTT. It specifies CASSQVRGYTGELFF.

The V and J genes are TRBV7-9 and TRBJ1-2, with D unresolved. Trimming took 2 bases from V and 8 from J, leaving 15 bases between them. This CDR3 spans 14 amino acids. In germline, CDR1 is SEHNR, CDR2 FQNEAQ (reference sequence). The CDR3 spells CASSLNVLTGGYTF. The DNA of the CDR3 is TGTGCCAGCAGCTTAAATGTCCTCACGGGGGGCTACACCTTC.

In this sample, this clone turned up once. The V call is TRBV29-1, the J call TRBJ1-4; no reliable D call. V was pared by 4 bases and J by 0 bases, with 9 bases between. The CDR3 is 14 amino acids. Germline V CDR1 and CDR2: SQVTM, ANQGSEA. DNA of the CDR3: TGCAGCGTTGTGGGATCGTCAACTAATGAAAAACTGTTTTTT. Encoded protein: CSVVGSSTNEKLFF. The whole variable domain, remainder taken from reference TRBV29-1 and TRBJ1-4, is SAVISQKPSRDICQRGTSLTIQCQVDSQVTMMFWYRQQPGQSLTLIATANQGSEATYESGFVIDKFPISRPNLTFSTLTVSNMSPEDSSIYLCSVVGSSTNEKLFFGSGTQLSVL.

This chain joins TRBV15 and TRBJ1-2, with 7 bases that match TRBD1. Unmatched junction bases numbered 5, after V lost 5 bases and J lost 5 bases. CDR3 length: 13 amino acids. CDR1 is LNHNV and CDR2 is YYDKDF in the germline V gene (reference sequence). The DNA of the CDR3 is TGTGCCACCAGCGCAGGGGGTTTATATGGCTACACCTTC. The encoded protein is CATSAGGLYGYTF. Based on the CDR3 plus reference TRBV15 and TRBJ1-2, the full variable domain is DAMVIQNPRYQVTQFGKPVTLSCSQTLNHNVMYWYQQKSSQAPKLLFHYYDKDFNNEADTPDNFQSRRPNTSFCFLDIRSPGLGDTAMYLCATSAGGLYGYTFGSGTRLTVV.

Comments on this clone: One end of the junction varies from germline; a read error may be responsible. The V gene is TRBV7-3, the J gene TRBJ2-1; maybe TRBD1 (6 bases). The CDR3 has 14 amino acids. CDR1 and CDR2 from the germline V gene are SGHTA and FQGTGA. CDR3: CASSDAGTYSEQFF. In DNA form, the CDR3 reads TGTGCCAGCAGCGACGCCGGGACATACAGTGAGCAGTTCTTC. The variable domain in full, with the rest retrieved from reference TRBV7-3 and TRBJ2-1, is GAGVSQTPSNKVTEKGKYVELRCDPISGHTALYWYRQSLGQGPEFLIYFQGTGAADDSGLPNDRFFAVRPEGSVSTLKIQRTERGDSAVYLCASSDAGTYSEQFFGPGTRLTVL.

The CDR3 loop reads CASSMKSASFTYTYEQYF. In DNA form, the CDR3 reads TGTGCCAGTAGTATGAAATCCGCCAGCTTTACCTATACCTACGAGCAGTACTTC. V usage is TRBV19 and J usage is TRBJ2-7; D is undetermined. The length of the CDR3 is 18 residues. V lost 3 bases and J lost 2, with 23 bases in between. Germline CDR1 LNHDA, CDR2 SQIVND (reference sequence).

The chain uses TRBV6-5 and TRBJ2-2; 9 nucleotides match TRBD1. V trimming: 7 bases; J trimming: 4 bases; junction bases outside the gene matches: 7. From germline, CDR1 is MNHEY and CDR2 SVGAGI. The CDR3 loop spans 15 amino acids. CDR3 DNA sequence: TGTGCCAGCACCTACGCGACAGGGGGCACCGGGGAGCTGTTTTTT. Translation gives CASTYATGGTGELFF.

As concerns this clone: The junction departs from the called germline gene at one end, perhaps through a read error. This chain joins TRBV2 and TRBJ1-2, with D maybe TRBD1 (5 bases). This CDR3 spans 12 amino acids. CDR1 SNHLY and CDR2 FYNNEI come from the germline V gene. CDR3 nucleotide sequence: TGTGCCAGCAGTGAATTGGGGCCTAGCCGTCACTTC. Residues: CASSELGPSRHF.

Of note for this clone: Distinct nucleotide sequences in the sample also encode this CDR3. The chain combines TRBV12-3 or TRBV12-4 with TRBJ1-1; possible D gene TRBD1, 6 bases. V lost 6 bases, J lost 1 base, and 9 bases lay in between. The CDR3 is 13 residues long. The CDR3 DNA follows: TGTGCCAGCAGCCTGGGACAGAACACTGAAGCTTTCTTT. Amino acid sequence: CASSLGQNTEAFF.

V usage is TRBV5-5 and J usage is TRBJ1-1; 7 bases map to TRBD1. Looked up from germline, CDR1 is SGHKS and CDR2 is YYEKEE (reference sequence). J was trimmed by 4 bases and V by 4 bases; bases with no gene match: 10. This CDR3 comprises 15 residues. In DNA form, the CDR3 reads TGTGCCAGCAGCCATGCCAGGGGGGCGGTCACTGAAGCTTTCTTT. It translates to CASSHARGAVTEAFF.

V is TRBV13 and J is TRBJ2-2; D is undetermined. There are 11 residues in the CDR3. Trimming pared 3 bases from V and 6 bases from J, leaving 2 bases between. CDR1 is PRHDT, CDR2 FYEKMQ, per germline (reference sequence). The CDR3 sequence is CASSFAGELFF. The CDR3 coding sequence is TGTGCCAGCAGCTTCGCCGGGGAGCTGTTTTTT.

The sample holds one count of this clone. The chain uses TRBV5-5 and TRBJ1-2, with D possibly being TRBD1 (6 bases). The CDR3 runs 15 residues. V was trimmed by 6 bases and J by 1 base, leaving 16 bases between them. CDR1 and CDR2 from the germline V gene are SGHKS and YYEKEE (reference sequence). The CDR3 loop is CASKKPGQLNYGYTF. CDR3 in DNA: TGTGCCAGCAAAAAGCCGGGACAACTTAACTATGGCTACACCTTC.

The rearrangement links TRBV30 to TRBJ1-2; possibly TRBD1 for D (5 bases). CDR3 length: 12 residues. V lost 2 bases to trimming and J lost 8 bases, with 12 bases between them. CDR1 GTSNPN and CDR2 SVGIG come from the germline V gene (reference sequence). The CDR3 loop is CAWSWGLGGYTF. CDR3 bases: TGTGCCTGGAGTTGGGGGTTGGGGGGCTACACCTTC.

The J gene is TRBJ2-6, the V gene TRBV4-2; D uncertain. CDR1 LGHNA and CDR2 YNFKEQ come from the germline V gene. Trimming left V 2 bases short and J 0 bases short, with 17 bases between. The CDR3 totals 19 residues. The CDR3 DNA reads as TGTGCCAGCAGCCAATCCTCCTACCCTGACAACTCTGGGGCCAACGTCCTGACTTTC. Translating gives CASSQSSYPDNSGANVLTF.

The genes are TRBV9 and TRBJ1-5; D uncertain. V was pared by 4 bases and J by 4 bases, with 12 bases between. Germline V lookup: CDR1 SGDLS, CDR2 YYNGEE. CDR3 length: 14 amino acids. This CDR3 is CASSPSIGNQPQHF. The CDR3 DNA reads as TGTGCCAGCAGCCCCTCGATAGGGAATCAGCCCCAGCATTTT. Variable domain in full (rest from reference TRBV9 and TRBJ1-5): DSGVTQTPKHLITATGQRVTLRCSPRSGDLSVYWYQQSLDQGLQFLIQYYNGEERAKGNILERFSAQQFPDLHSELNLSSLELGDSALYFCASSPSIGNQPQHFGDGTRLSIL.

The chain joins TRBV19 to TRBJ2-7; possibly TRBD1 for D (5 bases). Trimming pared 3 bases from V and 3 bases from J, leaving 12 bases between. This CDR3 is 14 amino acids long. The germline V gene has CDR1 LNHDA and CDR2 SQIVND (reference sequence). Written as DNA, the CDR3 is TGTGCCAGTAGTATTGATCTGGGGCGCTACGAGCAGTACTTC. Translated, it gives CASSIDLGRYEQYF.